This TCR beta chain was sequenced in a study of spatial heterogeneity in lung cancer. As for the study in general: Detected sequences consistently included more beta-chain ones than alpha-chain ones.

Documented time point: sample taken at primary tumor resection. Unsorted whole RNA samples from tumor, nontumor lung or frozen PBMC were sequenced. The cohort: approximately 66 early-stage, untreated non-small cell lung cancer patients. The ends lost 6 bases at V and 9 bases at J; junction bases unmatched: 4. The CDR3 totals 14 residues. Germline CDR1 is MNHEY and CDR2 is SVGEGT. In the library, each TCR cDNA molecule bore its own unique molecular identifier. Via MiXCR, TCRdb re-called the 5' RACE reads, giving one row per CDR3 protein. Among some 8,100 distinct CDR3 sequences listed, 5% to 6.5% were seen once. At least ten counts were recorded for this clonotype.

This TCR was recovered from a male donor with early-stage non-small cell lung cancer. The starting material was PBMCs, obtained at surgery. This sequence joins TRBV6-2 or TRBV6-3 and TRBJ2-1; 14 bases map to TRBD2. CDR3 DNA sequence: TGTGCCAGCAGCGCGGGACTAGCGGGAGTTGAGCAGTTCTTC. Protein product: CASSAGLAGVEQFF.